The 32 T cell receptor beta chains in this list originate from one sample, sequenced in a study of T cells after yellow fever vaccination. One entry per CDR3 protein results from TCRdb running MiXCR on the 5' RACE reads. The profile covers around 67,000 distinct CDR3 sequences, with more than 5.5% appearing a single time and roughly a third taken by the ten largest. The input for sequencing was CD8+ T cells sorted from PBMCs, taken less than 6 days after the first yellow fever vaccination. The receptor source for this set is a man aged 18-30 years who received the YFV17D yellow fever vaccine.

This clonotype has more than one count but fewer than ten. The rearrangement links TRBV25-1 to TRBJ2-3, with a tentative D call TRBD2 (6 bases). From germline, CDR1 is MGHDK and CDR2 SYGVNS. The germline V and J ends were trimmed by 4 bases and 6 bases, with 11 bases remaining between them. The CDR3 sequence is 13 residues long. The CDR3 region is CASSVGTPDTQYF. In DNA, the CDR3 is TGTGCCAGCAGTGTGGGGACTCCGGATACGCAGTATTTT.

There are many counts of this clonotype. This rearrangement joins TRBV7-2 to TRBJ2-3, with 9 bases fitting TRBD1. The CDR3 consists of 15 residues. The germline CDR1 and CDR2 sequences are SGHTA and FQGNSA. V lost 3 bases, J lost 5 bases, and 6 bases stayed unmatched. CDR3 loop: CASSFRDRVIDTQYF. The DNA of the CDR3 is TGTGCCAGCAGCTTCCGGGACAGGGTAATAGATACGCAGTATTTT. Full variable domain (remainder filled in from reference TRBV7-2 and TRBJ2-3): GAGVSQSPSNKVTEKGKDVELRCDPISGHTALYWYRQSLGQGLEFLIYFQGNSAPDKSGLPSDRFSAERTGGSVSTLTIQRTQQEDSAVYLCASSFRDRVIDTQYFGPGTRLTVL.

In its sample, this clonotype was seen many times. V and J are TRBV9 and TRBJ1-1; D remains unclear. Trimming cost V 2 bases and J 0 bases, with 8 bases left between them. There are 14 residues in the CDR3. The germline V gene encodes CDR1 SGDLS and CDR2 YYNGEE. CDR3 nucleotide sequence: TGTGCCAGCAGCGTGACACCCATGAACACTGAAGCTTTCTTT. Its translation is CASSVTPMNTEAFF. Filled out from reference TRBV9 and TRBJ1-1, the complete variable domain reads DSGVTQTPKHLITATGQRVTLRCSPRSGDLSVYWYQQSLDQGLQFLIQYYNGEERAKGNILERFSAQQFPDLHSELNLSSLELGDSALYFCASSVTPMNTEAFFGQGTRLTVV.

This clonotype was seen ten or more times. This chain links TRBV15 with TRBJ2-7; TRBD2 might be the D (6 bases). Germline CDR1 LNHNV, CDR2 YYDKDF (reference sequence). Trimming stripped 0 bases from V and 9 bases from J, with 12 bases between. The CDR3 covers 13 residues. CDR3 in amino acids: CATSREGGRVQYF. CDR3 bases: TGTGCCACCAGCAGAGAGGGGGGAAGGGTGCAGTACTTC.

This clonotype showed up just a few times. The V gene is TRBV5-5, the J gene TRBJ2-1, with D possibly TRBD2 on 5 matching bases. Trimming took off 4 bases at V and 4 bases at J, with 9 bases between the two ends. Germline CDR1 and CDR2: SGHKS and YYEKEE (reference sequence). The CDR3 spans 13 residues. For the CDR3, the DNA is TGTGCCAGCAGCCCCAGAGGGTACAATGAGCAGTTCTTC. As protein: CASSPRGYNEQFF.

This clonotype was detected ten times or more. V gene TRBV3-1 combines with J gene TRBJ2-1, with D possibly being TRBD2 (5 bases). The CDR3 spans 14 residues. Per germline, CDR1 LGHDT and CDR2 YNNKEL (reference sequence). V was shortened by 4 bases and J by 5 bases, with 12 bases between the two germline ends. As DNA, the CDR3 is TGTGCCAGCAGCCTCCCGGAGGCGGACAATGAGCAGTTCTTC. Its translation: CASSLPEADNEQFF.

This clonotype has more than one count but fewer than ten. The rearrangement uses TRBV27 and TRBJ2-2; D is possibly TRBD1 (5 bases). This CDR3 is built from 17 residues. Germline V gene data show CDR1 as MNHEY and CDR2 as SMNVEV (reference sequence). The germline V and J ends were trimmed by 1 base and 0 bases, with 12 bases remaining between them. The CDR3 DNA sequence: TGTGCCAGCAGTTTATGGTCGGAGACAGCGAACACCGGGGAGCTGTTTTTT. Protein product: CASSLWSETANTGELFF.

The chain employs TRBV12-3 or TRBV12-4 and TRBJ1-1; D perhaps matches TRBD1 (6 bases). The CDR3 runs to 13 residues. Trimming removed 5 bases at V and 4 bases at J, with 11 bases between. CDR3 sequence: CASSPGQPTEAFF. CDR3 in DNA: TGTGCCAGCAGTCCAGGACAGCCCACTGAAGCTTTCTTT.

The gene calls are TRBV21-1 and TRBJ2-7; the table gives TRBD1 as D, unverified against the DNA. TRBV21-1 is a pseudogene segment. The CDR3 consists of 12 residues. Here the CDR3 reads CASTDRGHEQYV. In DNA, the CDR3 is TGTGCCAGCACGGACAGGGGCCACGAGCAGTACGTC.

This rearrangement joins TRBV7-9 to TRBJ2-5; D is unclear. The ends were cut back, 3 bases at V and 5 bases at J, with 13 bases in the middle. CDR3 length: 14 residues. CDR1 SEHNR and CDR2 FQNEAQ come from the germline V gene (reference sequence). CDR3 sequence: CASSFSSFWETQYF. The DNA for the CDR3 is TGTGCCAGCAGCTTCTCTTCTTTCTGGGAGACCCAGTACTTC.

This clonotype was detected many times. The rearrangement joins TRBV5-1 to TRBJ1-6, with a weak D call TRBD1 (6 bases). Germline CDR1 and CDR2: SGHRS and YFSETQ. The germline V and J ends were trimmed by 4 bases and 5 bases, with 19 bases remaining between them. This CDR3 has 17 amino acids. The CDR3 loop is CASSERGTGQDNSPLHF. The DNA for the CDR3 is TGCGCCAGCAGCGAGAGGGGTACAGGGCAAGATAATTCACCCCTCCACTTT.

At least ten counts were recorded for this clonotype. The chain has TRBV15 and TRBJ2-1; 8 bases are shared with TRBD1. Per germline, CDR1 LNHNV and CDR2 YYDKDF (reference sequence). V was pared by 8 bases and J by 6 bases, with 6 bases of the junction left unmatched. The CDR3 length is 13 residues. The chain's CDR3 is CATGRTGPNEQFF. The CDR3 DNA is TGTGCCACCGGACGGACAGGGCCCAATGAGCAGTTCTTC.

This clonotype showed up many times. This chain connects TRBV4-1 to TRBJ2-2; D unclear. Trimming left V 0 bases short and J 7 bases short, with 9 bases between. Looked up from germline, CDR1 is MGHRA and CDR2 is YSYEKL. This CDR3 is 14 amino acids long. This chain's CDR3 is CASSQDPHHGELFF. Written as DNA, the CDR3 is TGCGCCAGCAGCCAAGATCCACATCACGGGGAGCTGTTTTTT.

The chain couples TRBV5-1 to TRBJ2-5, with TRBD2 matching 8 bases. Germline lookup yields CDR1 SGHRS and CDR2 YFSETQ. The CDR3 has 15 residues. V was pared by 0 bases and J by 9 bases, with 10 bases of the junction left unmatched. The chain's CDR3 is CASSLGGRSIGAQYF. CDR3 DNA: TGCGCCAGCAGCTTGGGCGGGAGGTCCATCGGGGCCCAGTACTTC.

The sample holds one count of this clonotype. This may come from a read error, since a much larger clone is one base off. The chain carries TRBV29-1 and TRBJ2-3; D tentatively reads TRBD1 or TRBD2 (5 bases each). The germline gives CDR1 SQVTM, CDR2 ANQGSEA. This CDR3 region has 14 residues. The CDR3 sequence is CSAAVRDLTDPQYF. The CDR3 DNA reads TGCAGCGCGGCAGTCCGGGACCTCACAGATCCGCAGTATTTT.

This clonotype has only a few counts. The rearrangement uses TRBV7-2 and TRBJ2-1; D is ambiguous. CDR1 and CDR2 (germline): SGHTA, FQGNSA. V lost 0 bases, J lost 7 bases, and 13 bases lay in between. This CDR3 has 15 amino acids. The CDR3 region is CASSLAGRVGNEQFF. In nucleotides, the CDR3 is TGTGCCAGCAGCTTAGCAGGAAGGGTGGGGAATGAGCAGTTCTTC.

At least ten counts were recorded for this clonotype. The V and J genes are TRBV6-5 and TRBJ2-7, with a tentative D call TRBD1 (6 bases). CDR3 length equals 16 residues. Trimming stripped 6 bases from V and 3 bases from J, with 21 bases between. Germline V lookup: CDR1 MNHEY, CDR2 SVGAGI. The CDR3 nucleotides are TGTGCCAGCAGCCCCCGCCAAACAGGGTTAGACTACGAGCAGTACTTC. Translating it yields CASSPRQTGLDYEQYF.

This clonotype was picked up many times. The rearrangement uses TRBV6-1 and TRBJ2-7; maybe TRBD2 (7 bases). CDR3 length equals 13 residues. V was pared by 5 bases and J by 4 bases, with 12 bases between. Germline values: CDR1 MNHNS, CDR2 SASEGT. The CDR3 DNA is TGTGCCAGCAGTAAAAGGGGGGGTTACGAGCAGTACGTC. This encodes CASSKRGGYEQYV.

This clonotype was observed at least ten times. This chain uses TRBV5-1 with TRBJ2-5; possibly TRBD1 for D (5 bases). The CDR3 consists of 15 residues. Germline assignment: CDR1 SGHRS and CDR2 YFSETQ. Trimming shortened V by 3 bases and J by 2 bases, and 14 bases separated the two germline ends. The CDR3 here is CASSSDPGWQETQYF. The CDR3 region has the DNA TGCGCCAGCAGCTCGGACCCAGGGTGGCAAGAGACCCAGTACTTC.

V and J are TRBV18 and TRBJ2-1, with 7 bases aligning to TRBD2. CDR1 is KGHSH and CDR2 is LQKENI in the germline V gene. With 1 base clipped from V and 3 bases from J, the junction kept 9 bases outside the gene matches. The CDR3 runs 17 residues. CDR3 loop: CASSPRFAGDFYNEQFF. DNA for the CDR3: TGTGCCAGCTCACCACGCTTCGCGGGGGACTTCTACAATGAGCAGTTCTTC.

The chain is built from TRBV6-1 and TRBJ2-5, with 7 nucleotides matching TRBD2. Germline lookup yields CDR1 MNHNS and CDR2 SASEGT. The trim removed 6 bases at V and 1 base at J, leaving 8 bases unmatched. CDR3 length equals 15 residues. This chain's CDR3 is CASSLAGGVQETQYF. The CDR3, as DNA: TGTGCCAGCAGCCTCGCTGGGGGGGTCCAAGAGACCCAGTACTTC.

This clonotype has just a few counts. This chain connects TRBV6-1 to TRBJ2-1; maybe TRBD1 (7 bases). The V gene lost 7 bases and the J gene lost 5 bases, with 15 bases spanning the gap. Germline assignment: CDR1 MNHNS and CDR2 SASEGT. This CDR3 is built from 14 residues. The CDR3 sequence: CASTQGGHDNEQFF. The CDR3 coding sequence is TGTGCCAGCACTCAGGGGGGACATGACAATGAGCAGTTCTTC.

In this sample, this clonotype turned up a few times. The chain combines TRBV11-2 with TRBJ1-2; D remains ambiguous. The CDR3 loop spans 13 amino acids. Germline V gene sequence: CDR1 SGHAT, CDR2 FQNNGV. V lost 5 bases to trimming and J lost 8 bases, with 15 bases between them. The CDR3 nucleotides read TGTGCCAGCAGCCCTCCCGGGTTGGTGGGCTACACCTTC. Its translation: CASSPPGLVGYTF.

The table lists this clonotype with many counts. The rearrangement joins TRBV5-1 to TRBJ2-5; D might be TRBD1 or TRBD2, each matching 5 bases. This CDR3 is 16 amino acids long. The germline gives CDR1 SGHRS, CDR2 YFSETQ. The ends were cut back, 3 bases at V and 1 base at J, with 16 bases in the middle. The chain's CDR3 is CASSSPGTTSQETQYF. The CDR3 DNA reads as TGCGCCAGCAGCTCGCCCGGGACCACAAGCCAAGAGACCCAGTACTTC.

There are a few counts of this clonotype. The chain recombines TRBV5-1 with TRBJ2-3, with D perhaps matching TRBD1 or TRBD2 (6 bases each). Germline lookup yields CDR1 SGHRS and CDR2 YFSETQ. The V gene lost 4 bases and the J gene lost 5 bases, with 8 bases spanning the gap. The CDR3 is made up of 12 amino acids. CDR3 DNA sequence: TGCGCCAGCAGCGGGGGGCGAGATACGCAGTATTTT. Amino acid sequence: CASSGGRDTQYF. The whole variable domain, remainder taken from reference TRBV5-1 and TRBJ2-3, is KAGVTQTPRYLIKTRGQQVTLSCSPISGHRSVSWYQQTPGQGLQFLFEYFSETQRNKGNFPGRFSGRQFSNSRSEMNVSTLELGDSALYLCASSGGRDTQYFGPGTRLTVL.

J is TRBJ2-1 and V is TRBV20-1; D remains ambiguous. V dropped 7 bases and J dropped 0 bases, with 7 bases sitting between them. This CDR3 comprises 12 residues. From germline, CDR1 is DFQATT and CDR2 SNEGSKA (reference sequence). CDR3 nucleotide sequence: TGCAGTGTATGGAGCTCCTACAATGAGCAGTTCTTC. Amino acid sequence: CSVWSSYNEQFF.

The table lists this clonotype with a few counts. CDR3 nucleotide sequence: TGTGCCACTAATGGCTACAGGGAATCCTATGGCTACACCTTC. Its protein product is CATNGYRESYGYTF. The V and J genes are TRBV19 and TRBJ1-2; D may be TRBD1 (6 bases). Trimming cost V 10 bases and J 4 bases, with 19 bases left between them. CDR1 and CDR2 from the germline V gene are LNHDA and SQIVND (reference sequence). The CDR3 runs 14 residues.

The table lists this clonotype with a few counts. The J gene is TRBJ1-3, the V gene TRBV7-9; no reliable D call. The CDR3 has 12 amino acids. V was trimmed by 7 bases and J by 8 bases, leaving 12 bases between them. CDR1 and CDR2 from the germline V gene are SEHNR and FQNEAQ (reference sequence). In DNA form, the CDR3 reads TGTGCCAGCAACTGGGGAAGGGACACCATATATTTT. Residues: CASNWGRDTIYF.

This clonotype counts as large. The J gene is TRBJ2-2, the V gene TRBV5-1; no definite D call. The V gene lost 4 bases and the J gene lost 1 base, with 8 bases spanning the gap. CDR1 is SGHRS, CDR2 YFSETQ, per germline. This CDR3 is 14 amino acids long. CDR3 sequence reads: CASSPGMNTGELFF. The CDR3, as DNA: TGCGCCAGCAGCCCAGGAATGAACACCGGGGAGCTGTTTTTT. Drawing the rest from reference TRBV5-1 and TRBJ2-2, the complete variable domain is KAGVTQTPRYLIKTRGQQVTLSCSPISGHRSVSWYQQTPGQGLQFLFEYFSETQRNKGNFPGRFSGRQFSNSRSEMNVSTLELGDSALYLCASSPGMNTGELFFGEGSRLTVL.

The chain uses TRBV9 and TRBJ2-1; no reliable D call. V lost 3 bases and J lost 0, with 4 bases in between. This CDR3 has 13 amino acids. CDR1 SGDLS and CDR2 YYNGEE come from the germline V gene. The CDR3 region has the DNA TGTGCCAGCAGCGCTTACTCCTACAATGAGCAGTTCTTC. It translates to CASSAYSYNEQFF.

V and J are TRBV28 and TRBJ2-3; TRBD2 aligns across 7 bases. V lost 11 bases, J lost 2 bases, and 7 bases stayed unmatched. The length of the CDR3 is 13 residues. Germline assignment: CDR1 MDHEN and CDR2 SYDVKM. CDR3 region: CAATGTTTDTQYF. The CDR3 DNA reads as TGTGCCGCAACCGGGACTACCACAGATACGCAGTATTTT.

Only a few counts were recorded for this clonotype. The chain joins TRBV5-8 to TRBJ1-2, with D unclear. Germline CDR1 SGHTS, CDR2 YDEGEE. The V end lost 3 bases, the J end lost 4 bases, and 22 bases lay between the germline ends. This CDR3 comprises 17 residues. CDR3 DNA: TGTGCCAGCAGCTCGGAGGTTTTGGCGGCCAGGTTCTATGGCTACACCTTC. The encoded protein is CASSSEVLAARFYGYTF. Based on the CDR3 plus reference TRBV5-8 and TRBJ1-2, the full variable domain is EAGVTQSPTHLIKTRGQQATLRCSPISGHTSVYWYQQALGLGLQFLLWYDEGEERNRGNFPPRFSGRQFPNYSSELNVNALELEDSALYLCASSSEVLAARFYGYTFGSGTRLTVV.